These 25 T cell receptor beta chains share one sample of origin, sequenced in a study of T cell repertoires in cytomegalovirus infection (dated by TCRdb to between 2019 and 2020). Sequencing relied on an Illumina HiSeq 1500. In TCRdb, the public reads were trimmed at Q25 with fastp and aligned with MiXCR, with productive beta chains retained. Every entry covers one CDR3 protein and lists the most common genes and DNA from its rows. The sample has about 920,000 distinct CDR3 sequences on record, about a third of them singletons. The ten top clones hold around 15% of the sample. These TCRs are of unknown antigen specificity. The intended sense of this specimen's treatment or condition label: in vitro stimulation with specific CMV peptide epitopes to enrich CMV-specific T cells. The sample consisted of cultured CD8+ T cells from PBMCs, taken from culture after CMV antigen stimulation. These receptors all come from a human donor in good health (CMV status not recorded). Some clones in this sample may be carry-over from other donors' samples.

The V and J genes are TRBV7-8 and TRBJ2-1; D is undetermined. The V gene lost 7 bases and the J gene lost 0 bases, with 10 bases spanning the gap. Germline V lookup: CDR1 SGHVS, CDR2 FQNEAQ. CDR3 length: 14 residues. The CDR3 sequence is CASTLISSYNEQFF. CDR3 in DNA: TGTGCCAGCACCTTGATCAGCTCCTACAATGAGCAGTTCTTC. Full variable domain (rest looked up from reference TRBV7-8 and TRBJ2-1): GAGVSQSPRYKVAKRGQDVALRCDPISGHVSLFWYQQALGQGPEFLTYFQNEAQLDKSGLPSDRFFAERPEGSVSTLKIQRTQQEDSAVYLCASTLISSYNEQFFGPGTRLTVL.

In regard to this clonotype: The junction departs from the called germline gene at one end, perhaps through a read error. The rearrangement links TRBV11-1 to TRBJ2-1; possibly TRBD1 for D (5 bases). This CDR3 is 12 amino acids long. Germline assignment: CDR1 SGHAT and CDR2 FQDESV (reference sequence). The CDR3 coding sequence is TGTGCCGACAAACCAGGGTTCGATGAGCAGTTCTTT. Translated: CADKPGFDEQFF.

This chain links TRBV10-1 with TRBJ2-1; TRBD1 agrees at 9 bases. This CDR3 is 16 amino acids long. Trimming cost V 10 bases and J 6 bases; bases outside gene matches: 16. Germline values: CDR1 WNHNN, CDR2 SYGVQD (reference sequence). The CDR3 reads CATKSGTGYSFNEQFF. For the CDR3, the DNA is TGCGCCACGAAGTCCGGGACAGGGTATAGTTTCAATGAGCAGTTCTTC.

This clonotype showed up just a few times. The CDR3 region is CASSEETGIETQYF. The DNA for the CDR3 is TGTGCCAGCAGTGAAGAGACAGGGATAGAGACCCAGTACTTC. The chain is built from TRBV6-1 and TRBJ2-5; 7 bases are shared with TRBD1. The junction had 3 bases not matched to a gene; V was cut back by 1 base and J by 4 bases. The V gene's germline CDR1 is MNHNS and CDR2 SASEGT. CDR3 length equals 14 residues.

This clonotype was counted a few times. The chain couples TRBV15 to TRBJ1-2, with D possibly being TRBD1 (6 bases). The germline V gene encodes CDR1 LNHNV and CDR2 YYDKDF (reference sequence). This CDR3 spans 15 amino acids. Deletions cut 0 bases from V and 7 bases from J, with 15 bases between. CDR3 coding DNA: TGTGCCACCAGCAGAGATGGGACCGGACAGTTTGGCTACACCTTC. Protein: CATSRDGTGQFGYTF.

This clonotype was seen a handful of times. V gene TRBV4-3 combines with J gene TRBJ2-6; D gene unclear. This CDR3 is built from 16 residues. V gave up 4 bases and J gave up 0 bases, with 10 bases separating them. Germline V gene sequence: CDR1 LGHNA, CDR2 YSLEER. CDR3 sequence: CASSPYPLSGANVLTF. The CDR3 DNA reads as TGCGCCAGCAGCCCCTACCCCCTCTCTGGGGCCAACGTCCTGACTTTC.

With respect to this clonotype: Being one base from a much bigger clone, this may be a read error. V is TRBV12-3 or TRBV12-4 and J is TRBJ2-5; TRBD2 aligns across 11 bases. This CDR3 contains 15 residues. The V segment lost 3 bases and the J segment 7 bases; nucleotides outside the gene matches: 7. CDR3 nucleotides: TGTGCCAGCAGTTTCCTTAGCGGGGGGGAAGGGACCCAGTACTTC. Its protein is CASSFLSGGEGTQYF.

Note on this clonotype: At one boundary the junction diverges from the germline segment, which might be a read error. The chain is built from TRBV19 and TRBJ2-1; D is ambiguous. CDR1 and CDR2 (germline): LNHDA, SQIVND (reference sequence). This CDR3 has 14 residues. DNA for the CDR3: TGTGCCAGTAGTATTACCTTCTCCTACGATGAGCAGTTCTTC. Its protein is CASSITFSYDEQFF.

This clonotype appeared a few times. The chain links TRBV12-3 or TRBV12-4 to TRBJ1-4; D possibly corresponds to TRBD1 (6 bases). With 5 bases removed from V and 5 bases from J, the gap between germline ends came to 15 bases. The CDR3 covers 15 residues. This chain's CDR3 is CASSPDRRTNEKLFF. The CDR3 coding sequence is TGTGCCAGCAGTCCAGACAGGCGGACCAATGAAAAACTGTTTTTT.

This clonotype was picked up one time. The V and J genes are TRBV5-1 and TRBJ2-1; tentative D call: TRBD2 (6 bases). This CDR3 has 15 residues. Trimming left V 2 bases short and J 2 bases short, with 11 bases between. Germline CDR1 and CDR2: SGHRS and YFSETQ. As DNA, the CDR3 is TGCGCCAGCAGCTTTGGGAGGACCACCTACAATGAGCAGTTCTTC. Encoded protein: CASSFGRTTYNEQFF.

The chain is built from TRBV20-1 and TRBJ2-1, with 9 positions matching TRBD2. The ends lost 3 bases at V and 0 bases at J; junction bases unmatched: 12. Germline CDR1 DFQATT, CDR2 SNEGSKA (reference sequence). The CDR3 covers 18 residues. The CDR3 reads CSARPGTSGGPSYNEQFF. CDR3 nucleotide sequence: TGCAGTGCTAGGCCTGGGACCAGCGGGGGGCCCTCCTACAATGAGCAGTTCTTC.

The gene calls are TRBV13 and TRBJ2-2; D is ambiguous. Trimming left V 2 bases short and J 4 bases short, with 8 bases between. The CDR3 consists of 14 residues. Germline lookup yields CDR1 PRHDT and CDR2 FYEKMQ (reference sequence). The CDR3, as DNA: TGTGCCAGCAGCTTACCCGAAACCACCGGGGAGCTGTTTTTT. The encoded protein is CASSLPETTGELFF.

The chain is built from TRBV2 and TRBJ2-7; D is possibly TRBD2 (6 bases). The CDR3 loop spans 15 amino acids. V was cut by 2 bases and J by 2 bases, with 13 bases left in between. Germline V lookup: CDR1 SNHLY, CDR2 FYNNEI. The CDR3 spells CASSEFGTPAYEQYF. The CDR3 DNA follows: TGTGCCAGCAGTGAATTTGGGACTCCTGCCTACGAGCAGTACTTC.

The CDR3 loop is CATSLGSDTQYF. The CDR3 bases are TGTGCCACCAGCCTAGGGTCAGATACGCAGTATTTT. This chain connects TRBV15 to TRBJ2-3; D not certain. V lost 5 bases to trimming and J lost 4 bases, with 7 bases between them. The V gene's germline CDR1 is LNHNV and CDR2 YYDKDF (reference sequence). This CDR3 contains 12 residues.

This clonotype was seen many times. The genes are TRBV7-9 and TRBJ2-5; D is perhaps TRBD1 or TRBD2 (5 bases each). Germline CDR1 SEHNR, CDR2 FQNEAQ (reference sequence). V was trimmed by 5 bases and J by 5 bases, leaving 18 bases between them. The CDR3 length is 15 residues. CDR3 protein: CASSPRVGARETQYF. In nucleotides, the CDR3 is TGTGCCAGCAGCCCCCGCGTCGGGGCCCGGGAGACCCAGTACTTC.

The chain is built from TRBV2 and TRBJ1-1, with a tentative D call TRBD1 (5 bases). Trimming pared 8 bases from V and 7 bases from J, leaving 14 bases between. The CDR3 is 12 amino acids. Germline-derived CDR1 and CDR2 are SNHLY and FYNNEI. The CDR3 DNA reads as TGTGCCAGCCCTGGGACGCAGGGTGAAGCTTTCTTT. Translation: CASPGTQGEAFF. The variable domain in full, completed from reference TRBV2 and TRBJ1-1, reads EPEVTQTPSHQVTQMGQEVILRCVPISNHLYFYWYRQILGQKVEFLVSFYNNEISEKSEIFDDQFSVERPDGSNFTLKIRSTKLEDSAMYFCASPGTQGEAFFGQGTRLTVV.

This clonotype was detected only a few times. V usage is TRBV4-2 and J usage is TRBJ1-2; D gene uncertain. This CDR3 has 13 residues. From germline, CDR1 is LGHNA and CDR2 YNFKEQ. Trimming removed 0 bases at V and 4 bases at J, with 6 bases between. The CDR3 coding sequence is TGTGCCAGCAGCCAAGAAGGAGTCTATGGCTACACCTTC. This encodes CASSQEGVYGYTF.

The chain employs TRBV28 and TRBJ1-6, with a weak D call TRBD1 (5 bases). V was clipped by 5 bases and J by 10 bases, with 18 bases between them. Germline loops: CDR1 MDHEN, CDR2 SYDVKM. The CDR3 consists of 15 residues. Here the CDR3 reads CASSGDRMINSPLHF. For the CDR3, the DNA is TGTGCCAGCAGTGGGGACCGGATGATTAACTCACCCCTCCACTTT.

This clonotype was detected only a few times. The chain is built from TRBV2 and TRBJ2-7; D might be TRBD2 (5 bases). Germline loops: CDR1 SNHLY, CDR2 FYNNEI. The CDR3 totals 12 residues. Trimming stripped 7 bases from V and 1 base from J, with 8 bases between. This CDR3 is CASIRGSYEQYV. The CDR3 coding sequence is TGTGCCAGCATACGGGGATCCTACGAGCAGTACGTC.

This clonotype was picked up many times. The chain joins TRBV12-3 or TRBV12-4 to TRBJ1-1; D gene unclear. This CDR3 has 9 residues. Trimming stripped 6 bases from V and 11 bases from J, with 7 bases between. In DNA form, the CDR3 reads TGTGCCAGCAGCCCGTATGCTTTCTTT. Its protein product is CASSPYAFF.

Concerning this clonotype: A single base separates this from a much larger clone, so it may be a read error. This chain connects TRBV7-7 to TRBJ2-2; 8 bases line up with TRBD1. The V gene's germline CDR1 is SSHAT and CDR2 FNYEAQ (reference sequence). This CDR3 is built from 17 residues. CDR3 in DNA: TGTGCTAGCAGCCCCAGGACAGGGACGGTTTACATCGGGGAGCTGTTTTTT. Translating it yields CASSPRTGTVYIGELFF.

As DNA, the CDR3 is TGCAGCGTTGAAGATCGTCCTAACTATGGCTACACCTTC. Its protein product is CSVEDRPNYGYTF. This chain uses TRBV29-1 with TRBJ1-2; D gene uncertain. Germline V gives CDR1 SQVTM, CDR2 ANQGSEA. This CDR3 comprises 13 residues. Between the trimmed V and J ends, which lost 0 bases and 0 bases, there was a span of 5 bases. The whole variable domain, filled in from reference TRBV29-1 and TRBJ1-2, reads SAVISQKPSRDICQRGTSLTIQCQVDSQVTMMFWYRQQPGQSLTLIATANQGSEATYESGFVIDKFPISRPNLTFSTLTVSNMSPEDSSIYLCSVEDRPNYGYTFGSGTRLTVV.

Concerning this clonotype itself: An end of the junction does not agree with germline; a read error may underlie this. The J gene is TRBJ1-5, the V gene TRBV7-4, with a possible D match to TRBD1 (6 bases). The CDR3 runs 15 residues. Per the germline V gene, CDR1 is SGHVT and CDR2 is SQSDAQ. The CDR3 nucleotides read TGTGTCAGCAGCCCAGAAGGGGGGCGGAATCAGCCCCAGCATTTT. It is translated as CVSSPEGGRNQPQHF.

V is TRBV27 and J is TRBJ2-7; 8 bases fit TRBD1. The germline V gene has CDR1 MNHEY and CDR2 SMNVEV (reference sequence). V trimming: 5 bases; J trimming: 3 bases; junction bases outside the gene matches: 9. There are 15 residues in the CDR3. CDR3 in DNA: TGTGCCAGCAGTGCCCGCGGGACAGGTTTCTACGAGCAGTACTTC. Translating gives CASSARGTGFYEQYF.

The CDR3, as DNA: TGTGCCAGTAGTAGGGTGTCGGCCGGGGAGCTGTTTTTT. This codes for CASSRVSAGELFF. J is TRBJ2-2 and V is TRBV19, with D unresolved. Per the germline V gene, CDR1 is LNHDA and CDR2 is SQIVND (reference sequence). The V gene lost 4 bases and the J gene lost 6 bases, with 9 bases spanning the gap. CDR3 length: 13 amino acids.